The following is a T cell receptor beta chain sequence with its context. The sample belongs to a study of blood T cell repertoires in COVID-19. Study context: Specimens from acute and convalescent COVID-19 originated in the United States, Italy and Spain.

The method was immunoSEQ multiplex PCR; TCRdb's version includes in-frame clones alone and lacks a portion of them. The data hold 300,000 to 400,000 clones, with 90% observed a single time. Trimming left V 5 bases short and J 10 bases short, with 9 bases between. The CDR3 covers 11 residues. Germline V gene data show CDR1 as LNHDA and CDR2 as SQIVND (reference sequence). The receptor comes from a woman in her twenties or thirties with COVID-19, enrolled during active disease. The chain carries TRBV19 and TRBJ2-4; weak D call: TRBD1 (6 bases). Sequenced input: peripheral blood. The CDR3 sequence: CASSLGQIQYF. The DNA of the CDR3 is TGTGCCAGTAGTTTAGGACAGATTCAGTACTTC.